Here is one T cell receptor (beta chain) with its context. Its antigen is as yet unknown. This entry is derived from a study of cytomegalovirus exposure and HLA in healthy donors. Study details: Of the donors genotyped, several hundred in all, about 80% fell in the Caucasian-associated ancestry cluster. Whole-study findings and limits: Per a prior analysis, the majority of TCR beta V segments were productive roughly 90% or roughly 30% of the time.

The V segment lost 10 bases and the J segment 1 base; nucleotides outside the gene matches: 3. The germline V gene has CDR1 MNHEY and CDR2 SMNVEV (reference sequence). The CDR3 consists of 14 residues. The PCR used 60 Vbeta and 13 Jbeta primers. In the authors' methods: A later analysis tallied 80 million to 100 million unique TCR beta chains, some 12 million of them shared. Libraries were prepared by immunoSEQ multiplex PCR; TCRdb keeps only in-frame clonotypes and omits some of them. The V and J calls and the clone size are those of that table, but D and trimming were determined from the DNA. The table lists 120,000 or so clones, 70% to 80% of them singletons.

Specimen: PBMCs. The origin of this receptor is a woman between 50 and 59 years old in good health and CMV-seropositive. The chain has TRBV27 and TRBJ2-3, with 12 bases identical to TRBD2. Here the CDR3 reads CATASGGGTDTQYF. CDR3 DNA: TGTGCCACCGCTAGCGGGGGGGGCACAGATACGCAGTATTTT.